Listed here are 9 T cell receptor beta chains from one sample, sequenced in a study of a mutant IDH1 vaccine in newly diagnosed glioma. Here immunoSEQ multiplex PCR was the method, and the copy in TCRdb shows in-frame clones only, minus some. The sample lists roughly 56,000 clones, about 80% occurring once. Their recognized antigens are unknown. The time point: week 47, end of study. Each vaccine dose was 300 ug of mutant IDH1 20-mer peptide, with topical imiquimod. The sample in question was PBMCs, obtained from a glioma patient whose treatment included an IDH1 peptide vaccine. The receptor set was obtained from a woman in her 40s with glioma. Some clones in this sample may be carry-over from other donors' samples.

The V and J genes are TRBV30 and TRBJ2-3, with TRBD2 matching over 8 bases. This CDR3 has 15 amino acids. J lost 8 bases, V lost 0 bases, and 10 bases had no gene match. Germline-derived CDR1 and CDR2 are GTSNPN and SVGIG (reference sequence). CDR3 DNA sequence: TGTGCCTGGAGTGTAGGGTCGGGGGGGCGAGGTACGCAGTATTTT. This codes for CAWSVGSGGRGTQYF.

CDR3 amino acids: CSARDAYEQYF. CDR3 coding DNA: TGCAGTGCAAGGGATGCCTACGAGCAGTACTTC. The rearrangement links TRBV20-1 to TRBJ2-7, with D uncertain. The germline gives CDR1 DFQATT, CDR2 SNEGSKA (reference sequence). Deletions cut 6 bases from V and 2 bases from J, with 8 bases between. The CDR3 is 11 residues long.

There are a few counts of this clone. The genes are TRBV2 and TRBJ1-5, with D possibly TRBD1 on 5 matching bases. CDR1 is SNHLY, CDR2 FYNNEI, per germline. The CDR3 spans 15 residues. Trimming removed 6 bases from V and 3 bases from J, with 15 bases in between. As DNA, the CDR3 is TGTGCCAGCAGAGTAACCGGGGCGACCAATCAGCCCCAGCATTTT. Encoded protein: CASRVTGATNQPQHF.

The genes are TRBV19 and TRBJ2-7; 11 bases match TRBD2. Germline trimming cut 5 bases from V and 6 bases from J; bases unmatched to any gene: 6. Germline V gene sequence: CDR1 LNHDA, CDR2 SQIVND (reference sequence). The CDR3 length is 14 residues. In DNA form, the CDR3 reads TGTGCCAGTAGTTCGCGTAGCGGGGGGGGCGAGCAGTACTTC. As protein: CASSSRSGGGEQYF. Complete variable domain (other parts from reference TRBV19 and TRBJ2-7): DGGITQSPKYLFRKEGQNVTLSCEQNLNHDAMYWYRQDPGQGLRLIYYSQIVNDFQKGDIAEGYSVSREKKESFPLTVTSAQKNPTAFYLCASSSRSGGGEQYFGPGTRLTVT.

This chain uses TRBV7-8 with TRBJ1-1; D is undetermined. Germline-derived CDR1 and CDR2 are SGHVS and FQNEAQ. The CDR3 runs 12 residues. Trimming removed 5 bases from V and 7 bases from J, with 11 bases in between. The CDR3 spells CASSHDTLEAFF. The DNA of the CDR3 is TGTGCCAGCAGCCACGACACCCTTGAAGCTTTCTTT.

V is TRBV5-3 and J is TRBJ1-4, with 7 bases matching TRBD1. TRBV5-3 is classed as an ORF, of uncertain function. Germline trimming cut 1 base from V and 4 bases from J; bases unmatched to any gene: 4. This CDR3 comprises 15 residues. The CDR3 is CARSLTGEFNEKLFF. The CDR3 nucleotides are TGTGCCAGAAGCTTGACAGGGGAGTTTAATGAAAAACTGTTTTTT.

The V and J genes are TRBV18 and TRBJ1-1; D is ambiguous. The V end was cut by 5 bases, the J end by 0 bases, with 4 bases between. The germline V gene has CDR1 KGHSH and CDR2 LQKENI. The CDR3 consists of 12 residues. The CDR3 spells CASSTLNTEAFF. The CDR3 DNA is TGTGCCAGCTCAACCCTGAACACTGAAGCTTTCTTT.

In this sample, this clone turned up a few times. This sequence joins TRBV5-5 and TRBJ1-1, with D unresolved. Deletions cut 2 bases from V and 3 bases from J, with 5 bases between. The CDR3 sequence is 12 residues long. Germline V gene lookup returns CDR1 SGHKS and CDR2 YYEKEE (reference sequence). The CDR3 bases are TGTGCCAGCAGCTTCCGGGACACTGAAGCTTTCTTT. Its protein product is CASSFRDTEAFF.

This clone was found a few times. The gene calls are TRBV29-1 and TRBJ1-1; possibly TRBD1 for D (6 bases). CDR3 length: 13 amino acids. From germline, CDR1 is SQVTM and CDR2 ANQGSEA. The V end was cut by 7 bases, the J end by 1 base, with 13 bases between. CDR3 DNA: TGCAGCGCCTGGTGGACAGCGAACACTGAAGCTTTCTTT. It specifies CSAWWTANTEAFF.